Below, 18 T cell receptor beta chains from the same sample are listed, as sequenced in a study of blood T cell repertoires in COVID-19. Measured with immunoSEQ multiplex PCR; TCRdb has only the in-frame clones, and not every one. The data contain about 270,000 clones, approximately 86% of them singletons. Sequenced input: peripheral blood. The receptors stem from a woman aged 18-29 years with acute or convalescent COVID-19.

The chain combines TRBV19 with TRBJ1-5; D is perhaps TRBD1 (6 bases). Germline V gene data show CDR1 as LNHDA and CDR2 as SQIVND (reference sequence). The CDR3 loop spans 12 amino acids. The V end was cut by 9 bases, the J end by 4 bases, with 10 bases between. The CDR3 nucleotides read TGTGCCAGGGACAGAGTTAATCAGCCCCAGCATTTT. This sequence encodes CARDRVNQPQHF.

V usage is TRBV11-1 and J usage is TRBJ1-1; 8 bases align to TRBD1. From germline, CDR1 is SGHAT and CDR2 FQDESV (reference sequence). J was trimmed by 0 bases and V by 4 bases; bases with no gene match: 7. This CDR3 is 16 amino acids long. The chain's CDR3 is CASSSAGGRMNTEAFF. As DNA, the CDR3 is TGTGCCAGCAGCTCCGCAGGGGGCAGGATGAACACTGAAGCTTTCTTT. The complete variable domain, with remaining parts taken from reference TRBV11-1 and TRBJ1-1, reads EAEVAQSPRYKITEKSQAVAFWCDPISGHATLYWYRQILGQGPELLVQFQDESVVDDSQLPKDRFSAERLKGVDSTLKIQPAELGDSAMYLCASSSAGGRMNTEAFFGQGTRLTVV.

Here the CDR3 reads CASSVSGLQAYNEQFF. Here the CDR3 DNA reads TGTGCCAGCAGTGTTTCGGGACTCCAGGCCTACAATGAGCAGTTCTTC. The chain combines TRBV2 with TRBJ2-1; possibly TRBD2 for D (6 bases). The CDR3 consists of 16 residues. V was cut by 4 bases and J by 2 bases, with 15 bases left in between. From germline, CDR1 is SNHLY and CDR2 FYNNEI.

This chain links TRBV9 with TRBJ1-6, with D hard to call. The V gene's germline CDR1 is SGDLS and CDR2 YYNGEE. With 0 bases removed from V and 10 bases from J, the gap between germline ends came to 11 bases. This CDR3 has 14 amino acids. The CDR3 sequence: CASSVAVTGSPLHF. DNA of the CDR3: TGTGCCAGCAGCGTAGCTGTAACGGGGTCACCCCTCCACTTT.

CDR3 DNA: TGTGCCAGCAGTGAGGACAGCTCGTTGCGCACAGATACGCAGTATTTT. It encodes CASSEDSSLRTDTQYF. The chain is built from TRBV6-1 and TRBJ2-3, with a possible D match to TRBD1 (6 bases). The V and J ends lost 3 bases and 1 base respectively, with 14 bases between them. The CDR3 contains 16 residues. Germline loops: CDR1 MNHNS, CDR2 SASEGT.

The V call is TRBV18, the J call TRBJ2-7; D is unresolved. V lost 5 bases and J lost 5, with 10 bases in between. Looked up from germline, CDR1 is KGHSH and CDR2 is LQKENI. The CDR3 contains 12 residues. This chain's CDR3 is CASSDSRDEQYF. CDR3 DNA: TGTGCCAGCTCAGATTCTAGAGACGAGCAGTACTTC.

A single count supports this clone. This rearrangement joins TRBV4-1 to TRBJ1-6; the D is unclear. The V gene's germline CDR1 is MGHRA and CDR2 YSYEKL. Trimming stripped 0 bases from V and 10 bases from J, with 16 bases between. This CDR3 has 16 amino acids. CDR3 loop: CASSQDWSQEGSPLHF. CDR3 DNA sequence: TGCGCCAGCAGCCAAGATTGGTCGCAGGAGGGCTCACCCCTCCACTTT.

The CDR3 DNA sequence: TGTGCCACCCGGGGGAGCGGACAGGGGAGGGGAAATGAAAAACTGTTTTTT. Protein sequence: CATRGSGQGRGNEKLFF. V gene TRBV10-3 combines with J gene TRBJ1-4; the match to TRBD1 covers 9 bases. CDR3 size: 17 residues. V lost 10 bases, J lost 5 bases, and 17 bases stayed unmatched. Germline assignment: CDR1 ENHRY and CDR2 SYGVKD.

V is TRBV2 and J is TRBJ2-1; TRBD2 agrees at 10 bases. Looked up from germline, CDR1 is SNHLY and CDR2 is FYNNEI. The CDR3 consists of 15 residues. V was clipped by 6 bases and J by 5 bases; unmatched bases: 7. In DNA form, the CDR3 reads TGTGCCAGCAGAGCGGGAGGGGGGAAGCACAATGAGCAGTTCTTC. Encoded protein: CASRAGGGKHNEQFF.

This clone was picked up one time. The same CDR3 arises from other DNA sequences in this sample as well. V gene TRBV7-2 combines with J gene TRBJ1-3; D is possibly TRBD1 (6 bases). The germline V gene encodes CDR1 SGHTA and CDR2 FQGNSA. The ends were cut back, 5 bases at V and 1 base at J, with 12 bases in the middle. CDR3 size: 15 residues. The CDR3 DNA reads as TGTGCCAGCAGCCGCTCAGGGGATTCTGGAAACACCATATATTTT. Translated: CASSRSGDSGNTIYF.

CDR3 sequence (DNA): TGCGCCAGCAGCGATCGACAGGGAGTACACGAGCAGTACTTC. Protein: CASSDRQGVHEQYF. The chain has TRBV5-1 and TRBJ2-7; TRBD1 matches 7 bases. The CDR3 totals 14 residues. Germline V CDR1 and CDR2: SGHRS, YFSETQ. V dropped 4 bases and J dropped 5; count of bases not matched to a gene: 9. Full variable domain (remainder filled in from reference TRBV5-1 and TRBJ2-7): KAGVTQTPRYLIKTRGQQVTLSCSPISGHRSVSWYQQTPGQGLQFLFEYFSETQRNKGNFPGRFSGRQFSNSRSEMNVSTLELGDSALYLCASSDRQGVHEQYFGPGTRLTVT.

This clone was counted a single time. CDR3 bases: TGTGCCAGCAGCCCTAAGGAGGGGGCCAATAACACCGGGGAGCTGTTTTTT. The encoded protein is CASSPKEGANNTGELFF. J is TRBJ2-2 and V is TRBV7-9; D may be TRBD1 (7 bases). Trimming pared 5 bases from V and 2 bases from J, leaving 18 bases between. The CDR3 length is 17 residues. Germline V lookup: CDR1 SEHNR, CDR2 FQNEAQ (reference sequence).

The V call is TRBV20-1, the J call TRBJ1-1; no definite D call. Germline loops: CDR1 DFQATT, CDR2 SNEGSKA (reference sequence). This CDR3 has 13 amino acids. The V end was cut by 3 bases, the J end by 3 bases, with 11 bases between. The CDR3 region is CSASDGIHTEAFF. The CDR3 nucleotides are TGCAGTGCTAGTGACGGGATTCACACTGAAGCTTTCTTT.

This chain uses TRBV6-5 with TRBJ1-1, with a weak D call TRBD1 (5 bases). V was shortened by 6 bases and J by 7 bases, with 9 bases between the two germline ends. The CDR3 is 11 residues long. Looked up from germline, CDR1 is MNHEY and CDR2 is SVGAGI. CDR3 bases: TGTGCCAGCAGCAAGGGACTTGAAGCTTTCTTT. It yields the protein CASSKGLEAFF.

The genes are TRBV15 and TRBJ2-1, with D perhaps TRBD1 (5 bases). The germline V gene encodes CDR1 LNHNV and CDR2 YYDKDF (reference sequence). Trimming took 6 bases from V and 8 from J, leaving 14 bases between them. This CDR3 has 13 residues. The CDR3 is CATRGAPKYEQFF. The CDR3 DNA follows: TGTGCCACCAGAGGGGCCCCGAAGTATGAGCAGTTCTTC.

V is TRBV21-1 and J is TRBJ2-3; the table's D call, TRBD1, has no DNA check behind it. TRBV21-1 is a pseudogene. There are 15 residues in the CDR3. The CDR3 DNA is TGTGCCAGCAGCAGACTCCCAGGGAGCACAGATACGCAGTATTTT. Its protein product is CASSRLPGSTDTQYF.

This clone has just a few counts. The chain has TRBV7-3 and TRBJ2-1, with TRBD2 matching 12 bases. The CDR3 contains 16 residues. With 5 bases clipped from V and 9 bases from J, the junction kept 11 bases outside the gene matches. CDR1 SGHTA and CDR2 FQGTGA come from the germline V gene. CDR3 sequence reads: CASSKGASGRASEQFF. DNA of the CDR3: TGTGCCAGCAGCAAAGGGGCTAGCGGGAGGGCCAGTGAGCAGTTCTTC.

V usage is TRBV4-1 and J usage is TRBJ2-7; 9 bases align to TRBD2. The CDR3 sequence is 16 residues long. CDR1 is MGHRA, CDR2 YSYEKL, per germline. V shed 0 bases and J 2 bases; nucleotides not matched to a gene: 5. The CDR3 coding sequence is TGCGCCAGCAGCCAAGATCCCCTAGCGGGGACCTACGAGCAGTACTTC. This gives the protein CASSQDPLAGTYEQYF.